This T cell receptor beta chain was sequenced during a study of CD8 T cells in Susac syndrome. Regarding the study as a whole: The study recognized that its TCR sequencing and HLA analysis covered a relatively small number of individuals.

As to this clonotype: Its antigen is still unknown.

Germline V gene sequence: CDR1 MNHEY, CDR2 SMNVEV (reference sequence). This CDR3 comprises 14 residues. Trimming took off 0 bases at V and 4 bases at J, with 9 bases between the two ends. An input of about 0.45 to 1 ug of RNA was subjected to reverse transcription using random hexamers. The amplification used immunoSEQ multiplex PCR on TCR beta CDR3; it spanned 54 Vbeta and 13 Jbeta. TCRdb called the immunoSEQ multiplex PCR reads again in MiXCR, with one record for every CDR3 protein. The sample lists roughly 300,000 distinct CDR3 sequences; about 85% were seen once. The material sequenced was CD8+ T cells from PBMCs. The chain is built from TRBV27 and TRBJ1-2; the D is unclear. The receptor's source is a human donor with multiple sclerosis. CDR3 residues: CASSLSRAGYGYTF. The CDR3 bases are TGTGCCAGCAGTTTATCGCGGGCTGGCTATGGCTACACCTTC.